This TCR beta chain was found in a study of tumor-infiltrating lymphocytes in primary liver carcinoma. Points from the study as a whole: Comparison of CD4+ and CD8+ repertoires was precluded by bulk unsorted samples.

Total RNA (around 500 ng) served as template for TCR beta cDNA synthesis primed by a constant-region primer. Libraries for TCR beta were built through three nested multiplex PCR rounds, which together made up a slightly modified ARM-PCR procedure. The two initial PCR rounds, around 11 cycles each, used TRBV1-TRBV30 forward and C-beta reverse primers. TCRdb re-analysed the multiplex PCR reads in MiXCR, keeping a single row per CDR3 protein. Here the sample spans some 200,000 distinct CDR3 sequences, roughly two thirds being singletons. Germline DNA was also extracted, while the blood RNA originated from unsorted whole blood. As regards this clonotype: Antigen unknown.

Per germline, CDR1 MGHRA and CDR2 YSYEKL. V dropped 10 bases and J dropped 4 bases, with 20 bases sitting between them. CDR3 size: 15 residues. The sample taken for sequencing was peripheral blood. The sequence derives from a woman aged 55 to 70 with primary liver carcinoma and hepatitis B virus infection. The chain has TRBV4-1 and TRBJ1-5, with no clear D. DNA of the CDR3: TGCGCCAATAGCCAAGAAGTTCTAGGGAATCAGCCCCAGCATTTT. This gives the protein CANSQEVLGNQPQHF.